The 15 T cell receptor beta chains below come from one sample, sequenced in a study of T cell repertoires in cytomegalovirus infection. TCRdb re-derived calls from the reads in MiXCR, one entry per CDR3 protein. The table records roughly 920,000 distinct CDR3 sequences, 31% of them present only once. Their recognized antigens are unknown. The starting material was cultured CD8+ T cells from PBMCs, obtained from culture after CMV antigen stimulation. The source is a human donor in good health (CMV status not recorded). Some clones in this sample may be carry-over from other donors' samples.

This clonotype occurred many times. This chain uses TRBV6-1 with TRBJ1-5; D may be TRBD1 (6 bases). CDR3 length: 14 amino acids. Trimming pared 3 bases from V and 7 bases from J, leaving 13 bases between. Germline V lookup: CDR1 MNHNS, CDR2 SASEGT. CDR3 region: CASSDDRFTQPQHF. In DNA, the CDR3 is TGTGCCAGCAGTGACGACAGGTTCACCCAGCCCCAGCATTTT.

V is TRBV6-5 and J is TRBJ2-3; 8 nucleotides line up with TRBD2. Germline V gives CDR1 MNHEY, CDR2 SVGAGI. The trim removed 6 bases at V and 3 bases at J, leaving 11 bases unmatched. The CDR3 is 16 amino acids. The CDR3 is CASSRRGGRGTDTQYF. DNA of the CDR3: TGTGCCAGCAGCCGCCGGGGGGGCCGGGGGACAGATACGCAGTATTTT.

The chain has TRBV20-1 and TRBJ2-5, with TRBD1 matching over 7 bases. Germline V lookup: CDR1 DFQATT, CDR2 SNEGSKA (reference sequence). CDR3 length: 16 residues. V was pared by 1 base and J by 2 bases, with 10 bases of the junction left unmatched. The chain's CDR3 is CSARAPFDRAQETQYF. CDR3 sequence (DNA): TGCAGTGCTAGAGCTCCATTTGACAGGGCGCAAGAGACCCAGTACTTC.

As concerns this clonotype: A read error may be the cause here, since a much bigger clone is one base away. The J gene is TRBJ2-6, the V gene TRBV7-4, with TRBD1 identical over 7 bases. The germline gives CDR1 SGHVT, CDR2 SQSDAQ. Trimming cost V 10 bases and J 2 bases; bases outside gene matches: 8. The CDR3 totals 15 residues. The DNA for the CDR3 is TGTGCCAACAGTTCCGGGACAGCTGGGGCCAACGTCCTGACTTTC. Amino acid sequence: CANSSGTAGANVLTF.

In its sample, this clonotype was seen many times. The chain joins TRBV7-8 to TRBJ2-2, with 9 bases that match TRBD1. Germline-derived CDR1 and CDR2 are SGHVS and FQNEAQ. The CDR3 is made up of 16 amino acids. The V and J ends lost 9 bases and 6 bases, in that order; junction bases with no gene match: 14. The CDR3 reads CASLGVGQGIPGELFF. CDR3 DNA: TGTGCCAGTCTCGGTGTCGGACAGGGGATACCCGGGGAGCTGTTTTTT.

The V call is TRBV27, the J call TRBJ2-7; TRBD1 or TRBD2 may be the D gene (5 bases each). Germline assignment: CDR1 MNHEY and CDR2 SMNVEV (reference sequence). This CDR3 comprises 14 residues. V gave up 6 bases and J gave up 2 bases, with 14 bases separating them. The CDR3 spells CASRPGRSPYEQYV. In DNA, the CDR3 is TGTGCCAGCAGACCGGGACGGAGCCCCTACGAGCAGTACGTC.

The gene calls are TRBV12-3 or TRBV12-4 and TRBJ1-1; D not certain. V was clipped by 2 bases and J by 5 bases, with 6 bases between them. The CDR3 is made up of 12 amino acids. The CDR3 DNA reads as TGTGCCAGCAGTTTAAACCCAACTGAAGCTTTCTTT. This codes for CASSLNPTEAFF.

The chain links TRBV29-1 to TRBJ2-5, with 8 bases matching TRBD1. V lost 8 bases and J lost 5; bases outside the gene matches: 16. The CDR3 contains 15 residues. CDR1 SQVTM and CDR2 ANQGSEA come from the germline V gene. The chain's CDR3 is CSTWGQGALRETQYF. The CDR3 bases are TGCAGCACATGGGGGCAGGGGGCCCTAAGGGAGACCCAGTACTTC.

This chain connects TRBV7-6 to TRBJ1-2, with a possible D match to TRBD1 (5 bases). This CDR3 comprises 16 residues. Germline loops: CDR1 SGHVS, CDR2 FNYEAQ. Trimming shortened V by 4 bases and J by 3 bases, and 18 bases separated the two germline ends. CDR3 sequence (DNA): TGTGCCAGCAGCTCAGGTCGGGACTCTTCGGACTATGGCTACACCTTC. It translates to CASSSGRDSSDYGYTF.

The sample holds a few counts of this clonotype. The chain joins TRBV12-3 or TRBV12-4 to TRBJ1-4; D gene unclear. Trimming shortened V by 3 bases and J by 5 bases, and 16 bases separated the two germline ends. The CDR3 has 16 residues. The CDR3 spells CASSLFRRTYNEKLFF. CDR3 coding DNA: TGTGCCAGCAGTTTGTTTCGGCGGACGTACAATGAAAAACTGTTTTTT.

V gene TRBV19 combines with J gene TRBJ2-1, with 8 bases fitting TRBD2. The V gene's germline CDR1 is LNHDA and CDR2 SQIVND (reference sequence). This CDR3 contains 15 residues. V gave up 5 bases and J gave up 4 bases; unmatched junction bases: 7. DNA of the CDR3: TGTGCCAGTAGTTCTCGCGGGGGGCATTACAATGAGCAGTTCTTC. Translated, it gives CASSSRGGHYNEQFF.

Many counts were recorded for this clonotype. The rearrangement links TRBV7-6 to TRBJ2-5, with D tentatively TRBD1 or TRBD2 (5 bases each). In germline, CDR1 is SGHVS, CDR2 FNYEAQ. This CDR3 comprises 16 residues. Trimming cost V 7 bases and J 2 bases, with 20 bases left between them. The CDR3 sequence is CASILEGRRGQETQYF. As DNA, the CDR3 is TGTGCCAGCATCCTAGAGGGGCGAAGGGGACAAGAGACCCAGTACTTC.

In this sample, this clonotype turned up many times. This chain connects TRBV7-8 to TRBJ2-5; D unclear. The V gene lost 5 bases and the J gene lost 4 bases, with 8 bases spanning the gap. Germline V gene data show CDR1 as SGHVS and CDR2 as FQNEAQ. The CDR3 has 12 residues. The CDR3 loop reads CASSPVGETQYF. Here the CDR3 DNA reads TGTGCCAGCAGCCCTGTGGGAGAGACCCAGTACTTC.

The table lists this clonotype with many counts. The chain combines TRBV6-6 with TRBJ1-2; D gene unclear. In germline, CDR1 is MNHNY, CDR2 SVGAGI (reference sequence). This CDR3 is 10 amino acids long. The ends were cut back, 8 bases at V and 8 bases at J, with 9 bases in the middle. The CDR3 spells CASFSNGYTF. Here the CDR3 DNA reads TGTGCCAGCTTCTCGAACGGCTACACCTTC.

The gene calls are TRBV5-6 and TRBJ2-4, with D hard to call. This CDR3 is built from 18 residues. Trimming cost V 1 base and J 0 bases, with 17 bases left between them. CDR1 and CDR2 from the germline V gene are SGHDT and YYEEEE. The CDR3 reads CASSLIWSDPLAKNIQYF. CDR3 bases: TGTGCCAGCAGCTTGATCTGGTCGGACCCACTAGCCAAAAACATTCAGTACTTC.